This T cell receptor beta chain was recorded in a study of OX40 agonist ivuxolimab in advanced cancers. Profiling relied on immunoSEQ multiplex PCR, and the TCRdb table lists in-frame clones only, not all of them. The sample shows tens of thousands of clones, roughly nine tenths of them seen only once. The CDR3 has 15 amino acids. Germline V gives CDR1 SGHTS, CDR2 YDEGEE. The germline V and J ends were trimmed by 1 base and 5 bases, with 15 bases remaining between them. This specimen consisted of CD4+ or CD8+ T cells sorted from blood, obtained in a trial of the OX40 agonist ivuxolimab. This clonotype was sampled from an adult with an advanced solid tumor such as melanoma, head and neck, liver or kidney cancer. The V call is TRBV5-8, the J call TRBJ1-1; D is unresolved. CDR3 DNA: TGTGCCAGCAGCTTGTCCCCGTGGTATGGGACTGAAGCTTTCTTT. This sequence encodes CASSLSPWYGTEAFF. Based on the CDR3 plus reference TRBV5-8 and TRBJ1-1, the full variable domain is EAGVTQSPTHLIKTRGQQATLRCSPISGHTSVYWYQQALGLGLQFLLWYDEGEERNRGNFPPRFSGRQFPNYSSELNVNALELEDSALYLCASSLSPWYGTEAFFGQGTRLTVV.